This T cell receptor beta chain originates from a study of T cell responses to AZD1222 COVID-19 vaccine. Regarding the study as a whole: Following two doses of AZD1222, Spike-specific TCR breadth and depth rose.

CDR1 is SGDLS and CDR2 is YYNGEE in the germline V gene. V was clipped by 4 bases and J by 5 bases, with 17 bases between them. CDR3 length equals 15 residues. Repertoires were generated with immunoSEQ multiplex PCR, while TCRdb's copy carries only in-frame clones and drops some. The sample consists of fewer than 200,000 clones, approximately 90% of them appearing once. In regard to this clone: Antigen unknown.

The sample consisted of peripheral blood, taken 28 days after the second dose of the MenACWY control vaccine. The TCR was taken from an adult who received the MenACWY meningococcal vaccine as a control. The V call is TRBV9, the J call TRBJ2-3, with D maybe TRBD2 (6 bases). The CDR3 spells CASSYPGVGGDTQYF. CDR3 nucleotides: TGTGCCAGCAGCTACCCGGGGGTTGGTGGAGATACGCAGTATTTT. Full variable domain (rest looked up from reference TRBV9 and TRBJ2-3): DSGVTQTPKHLITATGQRVTLRCSPRSGDLSVYWYQQSLDQGLQFLIQYYNGEERAKGNILERFSAQQFPDLHSELNLSSLELGDSALYFCASSYPGVGGDTQYFGPGTRLTVL.